The 26 T cell receptor beta chains below all came from one sample that was sequenced in a study of blood T cell repertoires in COVID-19. Profiling relied on immunoSEQ multiplex PCR, and the TCRdb table lists in-frame clones only, not all of them. The table lists about 330,000 clones, around four fifths of them singletons. The sequenced material came from peripheral blood. These receptors were collected from a woman between 50 and 59 years old with acute or convalescent COVID-19.

The gene calls are TRBV7-3 and TRBJ1-6; no clear D. This CDR3 has 13 amino acids. V was shortened by 0 bases and J by 9 bases, with 6 bases between the two germline ends. CDR1 is SGHTA and CDR2 is FQGTGA in the germline V gene. CDR3 in amino acids: CASSLTPGSPLHF. CDR3 sequence (DNA): TGTGCCAGCAGCTTAACCCCGGGTTCACCCCTCCACTTT.

V usage is TRBV5-4 and J usage is TRBJ2-1; TRBD2 matches at 8 bases. Looked up from germline, CDR1 is SGHNT and CDR2 is YYREEE (reference sequence). This CDR3 contains 16 residues. After removal of 4 bases from V and 7 bases from J, the junction contained 13 bases not matched to a gene. CDR3 amino acids: CASSLTGGLVYNEQFF. The CDR3 nucleotides are TGTGCCAGCAGCCTAACGGGGGGACTAGTCTATAATGAGCAGTTCTTC.

The chain joins TRBV10-3 to TRBJ2-3; TRBD2 might be the D (5 bases). V lost 0 bases, J lost 5 bases, and 15 bases lay in between. Looked up from germline, CDR1 is ENHRY and CDR2 is SYGVKD. CDR3 size: 16 residues. The CDR3 DNA sequence: TGTGCCATCAGTGAGTCGGGGAGCGGAGGCGGAGATACGCAGTATTTT. Amino acids: CAISESGSGGGDTQYF.

This clone was seen more than once but under ten times. The chain uses TRBV19 and TRBJ2-2; TRBD2 aligns across 13 bases. The J segment lost 8 bases and the V segment lost 5 bases, leaving 8 bases of the junction unmatched. CDR1 is LNHDA and CDR2 is SQIVND in the germline V gene (reference sequence). The CDR3 runs 16 residues. The CDR3 is CASSPGTSGVDGELFF. The DNA of the CDR3 is TGTGCCAGTAGTCCTGGGACTAGCGGGGTCGATGGGGAGCTGTTTTTT.

The chain joins TRBV11-2 to TRBJ1-4; weak D call: TRBD1 (6 bases). CDR1 and CDR2 (germline): SGHAT, FQNNGV. CDR3 size: 13 residues. V dropped 5 bases and J dropped 6 bases, with 10 bases sitting between them. In DNA form, the CDR3 reads TGTGCCAGCAGCACTAACAGGGATGAAAAACTGTTTTTT. It encodes CASSTNRDEKLFF. The complete variable domain, with remaining parts taken from reference TRBV11-2 and TRBJ1-4, reads EAGVAQSPRYKIIEKRQSVAFWCNPISGHATLYWYQQILGQGPKLLIQFQNNGVVDDSQLPKDRFSAERLKGVDSTLKIQPAKLEDSAVYLCASSTNRDEKLFFGSGTQLSVL.

The chain joins TRBV24-1 to TRBJ1-2, with D perhaps TRBD1 (6 bases). Per the germline V gene, CDR1 is KGHDR and CDR2 is SFDVKD. This CDR3 is built from 16 residues. Trimming stripped 3 bases from V and 5 bases from J, with 18 bases between. For the CDR3, the DNA is TGTGCCACCAGTGATCAAGACTTACAGGGACCGTATGGCTACACCTTC. This encodes CATSDQDLQGPYGYTF.

This chain connects TRBV9 to TRBJ1-2; 7 bases match TRBD1. From germline, CDR1 is SGDLS and CDR2 YYNGEE. V gave up 4 bases and J gave up 4 bases; unmatched junction bases: 7. This CDR3 has 14 residues. DNA for the CDR3: TGTGCCAGCAGCCCGAACAGGGGTGGCTATGGCTACACCTTC. This encodes CASSPNRGGYGYTF.

The chain is built from TRBV30 and TRBJ2-5; D may be TRBD2 (6 bases). CDR3 length equals 15 residues. Germline V gene lookup returns CDR1 GTSNPN and CDR2 SVGIG (reference sequence). Trimming removed 5 bases from V and 3 bases from J, with 19 bases in between. DNA for the CDR3: TGTGCCTGGGTCCCGACCGACGGGGGAAAAGAGACCCAGTACTTC. Encoded protein: CAWVPTDGGKETQYF.

V and J are TRBV7-9 and TRBJ2-1; TRBD2 agrees at 9 bases. Germline assignment: CDR1 SEHNR and CDR2 FQNEAQ (reference sequence). The CDR3 length is 13 residues. The ends lost 6 bases at V and 5 bases at J; junction bases unmatched: 2. The CDR3 loop is CASSRLADNEQFF. In nucleotides, the CDR3 is TGTGCCAGCAGTCGACTAGCGGACAATGAGCAGTTCTTC.

The chain combines TRBV27 with TRBJ2-2, with a tentative D call TRBD1 (5 bases). Germline V CDR1 and CDR2: MNHEY, SMNVEV (reference sequence). V was shortened by 5 bases and J by 2 bases, with 12 bases between the two germline ends. The CDR3 is 15 amino acids. The CDR3 DNA reads as TGTGCCAGCAGTGGAAGGGGCATTAACACCGGGGAGCTGTTTTTT. Encoded protein: CASSGRGINTGELFF.

The CDR3 region has the DNA TGTGCCAGCAGCGGACGCGGACTAGCGGGTTACGATGAGCAGTTCTTC. Translation: CASSGRGLAGYDEQFF. The V and J genes are TRBV11-3 and TRBJ2-1; 11 nucleotides match TRBD2. The J segment lost 8 bases and the V segment lost 5 bases, leaving 11 bases of the junction unmatched. CDR1 SGHNT and CDR2 YENEEA come from the germline V gene. The CDR3 runs to 16 residues. The full variable domain, with the rest looked up from reference TRBV11-3 and TRBJ2-1, is EAGVVQSPRYKIIEKKQPVAFWCNPISGHNTLYWYLQNLGQGPELLIRYENEEAVDDSQLPKDRFSAERLKGVDSTLKIQPAELGDSAVYLCASSGRGLAGYDEQFFGPGTRLTVL.

The chain couples TRBV9 to TRBJ2-1; TRBD2 agrees at 8 bases. Germline V gene data show CDR1 as SGDLS and CDR2 as YYNGEE. This CDR3 contains 15 residues. The ends lost 4 bases at V and 4 bases at J; junction bases unmatched: 7. CDR3 in amino acids: CASSSSGLAYNEQFF. The DNA of the CDR3 is TGTGCCAGCAGCTCTAGCGGGCTGGCGTACAATGAGCAGTTCTTC.

The CDR3 protein is CASSTKRSSGRDEQYF. CDR3 sequence (DNA): TGTGCCAGCAGTACAAAACGGAGTAGCGGGAGGGACGAGCAGTACTTC. The V call is TRBV27, the J call TRBJ2-7, with 11 bases that match TRBD2. With 5 bases clipped from V and 5 bases from J, the junction kept 11 bases outside the gene matches. Per the germline V gene, CDR1 is MNHEY and CDR2 is SMNVEV (reference sequence). There are 16 residues in the CDR3.

The chain carries TRBV2 and TRBJ1-2; 7 nucleotides line up with TRBD1. V trimming: 4 bases; J trimming: 4 bases; junction bases outside the gene matches: 6. The CDR3 sequence is 14 residues long. Germline CDR1 and CDR2: SNHLY and FYNNEI. The CDR3 DNA reads as TGTGCCAGCAGTGTCGGACAGGAGATCTATGGCTACACCTTC. The encoded protein is CASSVGQEIYGYTF.

The J gene is TRBJ1-2, the V gene TRBV30, with TRBD1 identical over 10 bases. CDR3 length: 14 amino acids. V shed 1 base, J shed 4 bases, and the junction held 3 bases outside the gene matches. Germline-derived CDR1 and CDR2 are GTSNPN and SVGIG (reference sequence). CDR3 DNA: TGTGCCTGGAGTGCGGGACAGGGGATCTATGGCTACACCTTC. Its protein product is CAWSAGQGIYGYTF.

This sequence joins TRBV5-1 and TRBJ2-3, with 8 nucleotides matching TRBD2. Germline V gives CDR1 SGHRS, CDR2 YFSETQ. The V segment lost 5 bases and the J segment 2 bases; nucleotides outside the gene matches: 7. The CDR3 runs 15 residues. CDR3 in amino acids: CASRGTSGITDTQYF. The CDR3 region has the DNA TGCGCCAGCAGAGGCACTAGCGGCATCACAGATACGCAGTATTTT. Drawing the rest from reference TRBV5-1 and TRBJ2-3, the complete variable domain is KAGVTQTPRYLIKTRGQQVTLSCSPISGHRSVSWYQQTPGQGLQFLFEYFSETQRNKGNFPGRFSGRQFSNSRSEMNVSTLELGDSALYLCASRGTSGITDTQYFGPGTRLTVL.

The chain joins TRBV6-2 or TRBV6-3 to TRBJ1-1; 7 nucleotides agree with TRBD1. This CDR3 is 17 amino acids long. After removal of 5 bases from V and 1 base from J, the junction contained 13 bases not matched to a gene. The V gene's germline CDR1 is MNHEY and CDR2 SVGEGT. The CDR3: CASSRGGSTGANTEAFF. The CDR3 coding sequence is TGTGCCAGCAGTCGTGGCGGTTCAACAGGGGCGAACACTGAAGCTTTCTTT.

This clone has a single count. J is TRBJ1-1 and V is TRBV7-8, with 7 bases that match TRBD1. The CDR3 totals 15 residues. CDR1 and CDR2 from the germline V gene are SGHVS and FQNEAQ. Trimming at V came to 5 bases and at J to 3 bases, leaving 9 bases not matched to a gene. CDR3 in DNA: TGTGCCAGCAGCCCACTGACAGGGTACGACACTGAAGCTTTCTTT. This codes for CASSPLTGYDTEAFF.

The rearrangement links TRBV9 to TRBJ2-1; D perhaps matches TRBD1 (7 bases). CDR1 and CDR2 from the germline V gene are SGDLS and YYNGEE. This CDR3 comprises 16 residues. Trimming cost V 0 bases and J 7 bases, with 17 bases left between them. The CDR3 here is CASSVVGGGLGNEQFF. DNA for the CDR3: TGTGCCAGCAGCGTAGTAGGAGGGGGCCTGGGGAATGAGCAGTTCTTC.

The rearrangement uses TRBV4-1 and TRBJ1-4; unclear D gene. This CDR3 contains 16 residues. Between the trimmed V and J ends, which lost 1 base and 7 bases, there was a span of 16 bases. Germline assignment: CDR1 MGHRA and CDR2 YSYEKL. In DNA form, the CDR3 reads TGCGCCAGCAGCCAAGTCGGACTCATCGGAACTGAAAAACTGTTTTTT. Residues: CASSQVGLIGTEKLFF.

The chain links TRBV9 to TRBJ2-7, with 8 bases fitting TRBD2. CDR1 and CDR2 from the germline V gene are SGDLS and YYNGEE. V dropped 5 bases and J dropped 6; count of bases not matched to a gene: 10. The CDR3 extends over 14 amino acids. CDR3: CASSPGSGSSEQYF. The CDR3 DNA sequence: TGTGCCAGCAGTCCAGGGAGCGGGAGTAGCGAGCAGTACTTC.

This clone was counted between two and nine times. Other DNA sequences in this specimen translate into the identical CDR3. This chain links TRBV19 with TRBJ1-1; tentatively, D is TRBD1 (6 bases). Germline V gene data show CDR1 as LNHDA and CDR2 as SQIVND (reference sequence). Trimming shortened V by 7 bases and J by 2 bases, and 11 bases separated the two germline ends. The CDR3 has 13 residues. As DNA, the CDR3 is TGTGCCAGTACTAGGACAGCTAACACTGAAGCTTTCTTT. Translated: CASTRTANTEAFF.

The V gene is TRBV7-2, the J gene TRBJ2-3; 7 nucleotides align to TRBD2. The junction had 10 bases not matched to a gene; V was cut back by 5 bases and J by 2 bases. This CDR3 has 16 amino acids. From germline, CDR1 is SGHTA and CDR2 FQGNSA. The chain's CDR3 is CASSTRLAPPTDTQYF. CDR3 DNA sequence: TGTGCCAGCAGCACCCGACTAGCCCCCCCCACAGATACGCAGTATTTT.

The chain recombines TRBV3-1 (or the pseudogene TRBV3-2) with TRBJ2-2; D is possibly TRBD1 (6 bases). CDR1 and CDR2 (germline): LGHDT, YNNKEL (reference sequence). The CDR3 is 14 amino acids. Trimming took 10 bases from V and 6 from J, leaving 18 bases between them. The CDR3 DNA reads TGTGCCACCTCACAGGGAGCGCAGGCCGGGGAGCTGTTTTTT. It encodes CATSQGAQAGELFF.

V usage is TRBV21-1 and J usage is TRBJ2-3; the table's TRBD1 call for D was not verified on the DNA. TRBV21-1 is tagged as a pseudogene. This CDR3 is 12 amino acids long. The CDR3 nucleotides are TGTGCCAGCAGCGACAGGGAAGATACGCAGTATTTT. This gives the protein CASSDREDTQYF.

This clone was seen only once. J is TRBJ1-5 and V is TRBV30, with D possibly matching TRBD1 (6 bases). The CDR3 has 13 amino acids. Germline CDR1 is GTSNPN and CDR2 is SVGIG (reference sequence). Deletions cut 2 bases from V and 2 bases from J, with 7 bases between. The DNA of the CDR3 is TGTGCCTGGAGTTCAGGGGGCAATCAGCCCCAGCATTTT. Translated, it gives CAWSSGGNQPQHF.